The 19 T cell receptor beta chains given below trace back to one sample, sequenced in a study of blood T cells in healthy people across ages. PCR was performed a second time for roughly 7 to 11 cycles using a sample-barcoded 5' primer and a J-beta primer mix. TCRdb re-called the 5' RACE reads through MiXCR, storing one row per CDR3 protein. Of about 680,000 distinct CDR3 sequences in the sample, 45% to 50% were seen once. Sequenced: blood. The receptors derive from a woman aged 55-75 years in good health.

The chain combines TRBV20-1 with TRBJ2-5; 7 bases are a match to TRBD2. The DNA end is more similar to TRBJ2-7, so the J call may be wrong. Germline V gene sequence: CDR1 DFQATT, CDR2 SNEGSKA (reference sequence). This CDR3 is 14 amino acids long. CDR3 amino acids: CSASHQRGTYEQYF. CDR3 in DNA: TGCAGTGCTAGCCACCAGCGGGGAACCTACGAGCAGTACTTC.

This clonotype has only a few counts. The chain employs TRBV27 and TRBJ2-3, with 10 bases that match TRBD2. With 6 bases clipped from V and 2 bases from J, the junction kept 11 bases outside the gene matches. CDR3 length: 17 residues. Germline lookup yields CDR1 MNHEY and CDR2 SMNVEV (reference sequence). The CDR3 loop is CASSYNGLAEPTDTQYF. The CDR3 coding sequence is TGTGCCAGCAGCTATAACGGACTAGCGGAGCCCACAGATACGCAGTATTTT.

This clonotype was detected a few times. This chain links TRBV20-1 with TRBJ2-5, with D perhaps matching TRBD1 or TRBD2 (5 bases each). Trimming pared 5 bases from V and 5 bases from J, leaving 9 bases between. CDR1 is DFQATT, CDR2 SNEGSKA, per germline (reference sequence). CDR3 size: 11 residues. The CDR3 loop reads CSAGDVETQYF. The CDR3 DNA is TGCAGTGCTGGGGACGTGGAGACCCAGTACTTC.

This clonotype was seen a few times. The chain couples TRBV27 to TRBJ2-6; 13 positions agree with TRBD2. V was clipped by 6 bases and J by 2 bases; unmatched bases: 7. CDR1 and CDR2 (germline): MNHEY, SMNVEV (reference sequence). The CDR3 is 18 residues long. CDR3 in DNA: TGTGCCAGCAGCAAAGGGACTAGCGGGATTACTGGGGCCAACGTCCTGACTTTC. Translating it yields CASSKGTSGITGANVLTF.

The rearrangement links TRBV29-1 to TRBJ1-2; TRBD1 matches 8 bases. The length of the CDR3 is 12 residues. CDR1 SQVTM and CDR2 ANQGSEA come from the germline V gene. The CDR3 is CSDWTGSGGYTF. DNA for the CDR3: TGCAGTGATTGGACAGGGTCTGGCGGCTACACCTTC.

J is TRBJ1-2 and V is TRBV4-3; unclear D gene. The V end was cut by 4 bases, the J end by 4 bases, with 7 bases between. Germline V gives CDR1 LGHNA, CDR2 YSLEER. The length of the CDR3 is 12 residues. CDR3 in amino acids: CASSRDFYGYTF. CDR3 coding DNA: TGCGCCAGCAGCCGGGATTTCTATGGCTACACCTTC.

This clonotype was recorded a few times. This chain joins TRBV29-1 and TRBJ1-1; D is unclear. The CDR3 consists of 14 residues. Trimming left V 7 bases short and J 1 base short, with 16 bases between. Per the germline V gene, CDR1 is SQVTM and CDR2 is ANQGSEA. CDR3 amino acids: CSAPESEWNTEAFF. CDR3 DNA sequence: TGCAGCGCCCCTGAATCGGAGTGGAACACTGAAGCTTTCTTT.

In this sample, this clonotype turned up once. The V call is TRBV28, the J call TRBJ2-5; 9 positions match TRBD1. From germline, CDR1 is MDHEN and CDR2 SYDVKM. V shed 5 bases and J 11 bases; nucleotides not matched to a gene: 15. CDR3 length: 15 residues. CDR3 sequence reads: CASSPGTGLPYGQYF. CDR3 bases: TGTGCCAGCAGTCCCGGGACAGGGTTACCGTACGGGCAGTACTTC.

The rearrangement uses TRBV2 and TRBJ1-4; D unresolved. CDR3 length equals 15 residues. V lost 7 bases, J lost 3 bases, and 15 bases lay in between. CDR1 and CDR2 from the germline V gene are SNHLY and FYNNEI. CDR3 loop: CASTVTENSNEKLFF. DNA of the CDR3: TGTGCCAGCACCGTGACCGAAAACTCTAATGAAAAACTGTTTTTT.

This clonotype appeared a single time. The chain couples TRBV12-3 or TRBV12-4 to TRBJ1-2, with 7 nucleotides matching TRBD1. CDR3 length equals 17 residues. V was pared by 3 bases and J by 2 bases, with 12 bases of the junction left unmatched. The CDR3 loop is CASSFEGKAGGNYGYTF. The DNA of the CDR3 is TGTGCCAGCAGTTTCGAAGGCAAGGCAGGGGGGAACTATGGCTACACCTTC.

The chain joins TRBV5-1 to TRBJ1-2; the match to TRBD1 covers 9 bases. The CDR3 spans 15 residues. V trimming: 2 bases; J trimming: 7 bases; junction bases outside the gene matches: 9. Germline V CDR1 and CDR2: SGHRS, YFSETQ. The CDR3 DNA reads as TGCGCCAGCAGCTTTTCAGGAGGGACAGGGAGTGGCTACACCTTC. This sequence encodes CASSFSGGTGSGYTF.

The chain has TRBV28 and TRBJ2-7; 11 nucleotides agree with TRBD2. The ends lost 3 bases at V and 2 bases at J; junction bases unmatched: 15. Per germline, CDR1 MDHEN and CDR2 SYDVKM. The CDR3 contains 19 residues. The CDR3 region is CASSFSSGMTSGDPYEQYF. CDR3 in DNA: TGTGCCAGCAGTTTTTCATCGGGGATGACTAGCGGGGACCCCTACGAGCAGTACTTC. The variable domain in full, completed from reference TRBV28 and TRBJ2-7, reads DVKVTQSSRYLVKRTGEKVFLECVQDMDHENMFWYRQDPGLGLRLIYFSYDVKMKEKGDIPEGYSVSREKKERFSLILESASTNQTSMYLCASSFSSGMTSGDPYEQYFGPGTRLTVT.

CDR3 amino acids: CSVETGKRETQYF. The CDR3 DNA sequence: TGCAGCGTTGAGACAGGGAAACGAGAGACCCAGTACTTC. The gene calls are TRBV29-1 and TRBJ2-5; 7 bases agree with TRBD1. The CDR3 has 13 amino acids. Unmatched junction bases numbered 5, after V lost 3 bases and J lost 4 bases. Germline V CDR1 and CDR2: SQVTM, ANQGSEA.

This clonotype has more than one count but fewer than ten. The CDR3 coding sequence is TGCAGTGCTAGAGATGCCTCCCGCCAGGGGGGAAGTGGAAACACCATATATTTT. It specifies CSARDASRQGGSGNTIYF. The chain uses TRBV20-1 and TRBJ1-3; TRBD1 matches at 7 bases. V gave up 0 bases and J gave up 3 bases; unmatched junction bases: 14. Germline V gene data show CDR1 as DFQATT and CDR2 as SNEGSKA (reference sequence). This CDR3 spans 18 amino acids.

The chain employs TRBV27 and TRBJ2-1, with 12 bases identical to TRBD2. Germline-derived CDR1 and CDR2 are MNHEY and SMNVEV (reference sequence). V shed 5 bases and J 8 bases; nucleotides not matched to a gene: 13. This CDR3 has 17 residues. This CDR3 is CASSPTSGRWGNHEQFF. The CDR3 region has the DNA TGTGCCAGCAGTCCGACTAGCGGGAGATGGGGTAACCATGAGCAGTTCTTC.

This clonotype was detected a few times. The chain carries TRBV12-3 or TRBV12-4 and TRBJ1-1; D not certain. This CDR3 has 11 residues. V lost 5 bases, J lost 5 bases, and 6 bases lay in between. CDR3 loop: CASSVQTEAFF. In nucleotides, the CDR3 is TGTGCCAGCAGTGTGCAGACTGAAGCTTTCTTT.

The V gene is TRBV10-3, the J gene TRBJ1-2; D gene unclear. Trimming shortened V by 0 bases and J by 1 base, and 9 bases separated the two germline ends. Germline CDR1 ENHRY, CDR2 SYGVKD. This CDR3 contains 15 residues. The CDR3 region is CAISESITYNYGYTF. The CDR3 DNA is TGTGCCATCAGTGAGTCGATCACCTATAACTATGGCTACACCTTC.

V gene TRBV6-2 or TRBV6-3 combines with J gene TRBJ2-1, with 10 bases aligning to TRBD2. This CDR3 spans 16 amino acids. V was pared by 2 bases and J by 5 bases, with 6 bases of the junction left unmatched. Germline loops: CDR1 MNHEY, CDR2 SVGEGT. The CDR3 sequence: CASSYPSGRGHNEQFF. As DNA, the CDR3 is TGTGCCAGCAGTTACCCGAGCGGGAGGGGACACAATGAGCAGTTCTTC.

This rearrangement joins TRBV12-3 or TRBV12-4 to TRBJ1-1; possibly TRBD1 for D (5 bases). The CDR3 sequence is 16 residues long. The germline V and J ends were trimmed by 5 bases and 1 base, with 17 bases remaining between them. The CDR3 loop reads CASSPFWGRKNTEAFF. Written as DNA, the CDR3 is TGTGCCAGCAGTCCCTTCTGGGGCAGAAAGAACACTGAAGCTTTCTTT.